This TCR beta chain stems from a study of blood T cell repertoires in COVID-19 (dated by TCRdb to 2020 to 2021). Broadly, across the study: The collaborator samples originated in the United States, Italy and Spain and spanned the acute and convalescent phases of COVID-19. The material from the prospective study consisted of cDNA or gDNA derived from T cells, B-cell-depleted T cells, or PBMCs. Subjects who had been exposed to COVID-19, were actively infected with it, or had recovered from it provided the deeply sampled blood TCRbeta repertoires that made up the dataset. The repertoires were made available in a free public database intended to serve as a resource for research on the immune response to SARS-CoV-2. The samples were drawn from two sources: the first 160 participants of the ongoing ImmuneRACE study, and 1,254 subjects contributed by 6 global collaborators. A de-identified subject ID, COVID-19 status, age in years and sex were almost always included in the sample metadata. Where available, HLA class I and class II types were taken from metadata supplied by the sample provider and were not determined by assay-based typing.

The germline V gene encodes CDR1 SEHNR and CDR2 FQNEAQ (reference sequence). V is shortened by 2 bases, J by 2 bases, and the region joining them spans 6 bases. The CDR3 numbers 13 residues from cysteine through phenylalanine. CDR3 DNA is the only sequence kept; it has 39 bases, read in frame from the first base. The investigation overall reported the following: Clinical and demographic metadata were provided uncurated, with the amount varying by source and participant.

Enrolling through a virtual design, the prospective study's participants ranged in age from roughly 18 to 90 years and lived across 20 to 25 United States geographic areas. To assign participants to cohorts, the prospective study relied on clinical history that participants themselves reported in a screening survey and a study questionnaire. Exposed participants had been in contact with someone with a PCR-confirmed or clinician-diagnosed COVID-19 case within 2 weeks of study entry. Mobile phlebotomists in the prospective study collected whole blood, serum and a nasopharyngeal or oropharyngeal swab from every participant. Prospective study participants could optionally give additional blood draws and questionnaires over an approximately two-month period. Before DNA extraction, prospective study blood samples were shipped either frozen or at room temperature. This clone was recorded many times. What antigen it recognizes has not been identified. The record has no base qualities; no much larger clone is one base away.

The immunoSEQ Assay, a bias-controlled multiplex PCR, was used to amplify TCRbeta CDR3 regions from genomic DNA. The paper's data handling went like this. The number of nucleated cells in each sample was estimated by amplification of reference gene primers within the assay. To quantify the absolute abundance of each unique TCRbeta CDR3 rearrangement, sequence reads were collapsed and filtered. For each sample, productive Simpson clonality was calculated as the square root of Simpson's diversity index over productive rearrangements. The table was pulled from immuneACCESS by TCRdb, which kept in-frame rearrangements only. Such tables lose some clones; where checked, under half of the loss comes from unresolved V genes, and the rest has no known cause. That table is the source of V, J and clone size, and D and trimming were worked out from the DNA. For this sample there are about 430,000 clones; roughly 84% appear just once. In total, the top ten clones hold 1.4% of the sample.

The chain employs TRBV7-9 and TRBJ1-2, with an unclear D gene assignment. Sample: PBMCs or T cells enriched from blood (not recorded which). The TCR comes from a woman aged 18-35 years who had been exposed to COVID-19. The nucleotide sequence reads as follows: TGTGCCAGCAGCTTACTACGGAACTATGGCTACACCTTC. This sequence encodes CASSLLRNYGYTF.